The 21 T cell receptor beta chains given below trace back to one sample, sequenced in a study of blood T cell repertoires in COVID-19. Sequencing was performed with immunoSEQ multiplex PCR; in TCRdb, only in-frame clones are kept and a portion is missing. The sample holds about 480,000 clones, about 91% seen once. Input material: peripheral blood. These TCRs come from a woman in her forties or fifties with COVID-19, enrolled during active disease.

The rearrangement uses TRBV6-1 and TRBJ1-3, with D unclear. V was shortened by 0 bases and J by 1 base, with 4 bases between the two germline ends. CDR1 and CDR2 from the germline V gene are MNHNS and SASEGT. CDR3 length: 14 amino acids. The CDR3 sequence: CASSEAGSGNTIYF. In DNA, the CDR3 is TGTGCCAGCAGTGAAGCCGGGTCTGGAAACACCATATATTTT.

The J gene is TRBJ1-1, the V gene TRBV30; D might be TRBD1 (6 bases). CDR1 and CDR2 (germline): GTSNPN, SVGIG (reference sequence). V lost 1 base to trimming and J lost 1 base, with 7 bases between them. This CDR3 spans 13 amino acids. The CDR3 sequence is CAWSADRNTEAFF. The CDR3 region has the DNA TGTGCCTGGAGTGCGGACAGGAACACTGAAGCTTTCTTT.

The chain employs TRBV7-3 and TRBJ2-6; no clear D gene. The CDR3 covers 17 residues. Trimming cost V 5 bases and J 1 base, with 15 bases left between them. Germline V gene sequence: CDR1 SGHTA, CDR2 FQGTGA. The CDR3 spells CASSPPGLYSGANVLTF. The CDR3 DNA sequence: TGTGCCAGCAGCCCCCCAGGCCTCTATTCTGGGGCCAACGTCCTGACTTTC.

In the case of this clone: Within the sample, other DNA sequences also encode this same CDR3. The rearrangement uses TRBV9 and TRBJ1-1; tentatively, D is TRBD1 (5 bases). Germline V lookup: CDR1 SGDLS, CDR2 YYNGEE. CDR3 size: 14 residues. Trimming shortened V by 0 bases and J by 3 bases, and 9 bases separated the two germline ends. Written as DNA, the CDR3 is TGTGCCAGCAGCGTAGGGGGCGGATACACTGAAGCTTTCTTT. It codes for CASSVGGGYTEAFF.

The CDR3 sequence: CASSEILAGAHNEQFF. CDR3 sequence (DNA): TGTGCCAGCAGTGAGATACTAGCGGGCGCTCACAATGAGCAGTTCTTC. This rearrangement joins TRBV2 to TRBJ2-1, with 9 bases that match TRBD2. Trimming cost V 3 bases and J 5 bases; bases outside gene matches: 8. The germline gives CDR1 SNHLY, CDR2 FYNNEI. This CDR3 is built from 16 residues.

V and J are TRBV6-1 and TRBJ1-6; TRBD1 matches 9 bases. The CDR3 length is 15 residues. With V trimmed by 3 bases and J by 9 bases, 6 bases remained unmatched. Germline lookup yields CDR1 MNHNS and CDR2 SASEGT. CDR3 nucleotides: TGTGCCAGCAGTGATCTGGGGACAGGGCGTTCACCCCTCCACTTT. This sequence encodes CASSDLGTGRSPLHF.

This clone came up once. V usage is TRBV3-1 (or the pseudogene TRBV3-2) and J usage is TRBJ1-4, with D perhaps TRBD1 (5 bases). Trimming took 4 bases from V and 5 from J, leaving 17 bases between them. This CDR3 contains 16 residues. Germline CDR1 and CDR2: LGHDT and YNNKEL (reference sequence). The CDR3: CASSPDGASGNEKLFF. The CDR3 nucleotides read TGTGCCAGCAGCCCGGACGGAGCGTCAGGGAATGAAAAACTGTTTTTT.

V gene TRBV7-2 combines with J gene TRBJ1-2, with D possibly matching TRBD1 (5 bases). CDR3 length equals 16 residues. Germline V gives CDR1 SGHTA, CDR2 FQGNSA. Trimming left V 1 base short and J 0 bases short, with 12 bases between. The CDR3 DNA follows: TGTGCCAGCAGCTTAGGGTCGCCGGGGGCTAACTATGGCTACACCTTC. It is translated as CASSLGSPGANYGYTF.

The chain has TRBV13 and TRBJ2-3; 12 nucleotides align to TRBD2. V dropped 4 bases and J dropped 4; count of bases not matched to a gene: 0. This CDR3 has 14 residues. Germline lookup yields CDR1 PRHDT and CDR2 FYEKMQ (reference sequence). The CDR3 DNA follows: TGTGCCAGCAGCTCTAGCGGGGGGGCAGATACGCAGTATTTT. Its protein product is CASSSSGGADTQYF.

V usage is TRBV5-6 and J usage is TRBJ2-1, with 9 nucleotides matching TRBD2. There are 15 residues in the CDR3. CDR1 and CDR2 (germline): SGHDT, YYEEEE. V dropped 4 bases and J dropped 5; count of bases not matched to a gene: 7. CDR3 sequence: CASSIERGANNEQFF. CDR3 sequence (DNA): TGTGCCAGCAGCATAGAGCGGGGGGCCAACAATGAGCAGTTCTTC. The variable domain in full, completed from reference TRBV5-6 and TRBJ2-1, reads DAGVTQSPTHLIKTRGQQVTLRCSPKSGHDTVSWYQQALGQGPQFIFQYYEEEERQRGNFPDRFSGHQFPNYSSELNVNALLLGDSALYLCASSIERGANNEQFFGPGTRLTVL.

The chain couples TRBV30 to TRBJ1-1; D is possibly TRBD1 (6 bases). The CDR3 length is 13 residues. Per germline, CDR1 GTSNPN and CDR2 SVGIG (reference sequence). V was trimmed by 1 base and J by 10 bases, leaving 16 bases between them. CDR3 sequence reads: CAWSGVKTGTAFF. The CDR3 DNA is TGTGCCTGGAGTGGGGTTAAGACAGGCACAGCTTTCTTT.

This chain joins TRBV4-1 and TRBJ2-3, with TRBD2 matching over 11 bases. The length of the CDR3 is 18 residues. Germline CDR1 reads MGHRA; CDR2 reads YSYEKL. The J segment lost 6 bases and the V segment lost 8 bases, leaving 19 bases of the junction unmatched. CDR3 DNA sequence: TGCGCCAGCCTCCCTGGCCCTAGCGGGGGGACGCGGTACGATACGCAGTATTTT. As protein: CASLPGPSGGTRYDTQYF.

The V call is TRBV7-7, the J call TRBJ2-1; D might be TRBD2 (6 bases). Trimming cost V 0 bases and J 0 bases, with 9 bases left between them. The germline CDR1 and CDR2 sequences are SSHAT and FNYEAQ (reference sequence). The CDR3 contains 16 residues. The CDR3 coding sequence is TGTGCCAGCAGCTTAGCGGGACTTAGCTCCTACAATGAGCAGTTCTTC. Its translation: CASSLAGLSSYNEQFF.

The V and J genes are TRBV5-4 and TRBJ2-5, with 12 bases lining up with TRBD2. The ends lost 0 bases at V and 1 base at J; junction bases unmatched: 4. This CDR3 has 17 amino acids. Germline CDR1 is SGHNT and CDR2 is YYREEE (reference sequence). CDR3 in DNA: TGTGCCAGCAGCTTGGTCCTAGCGGGGGGGCTCCAAGAGACCCAGTACTTC. Its translation is CASSLVLAGGLQETQYF.

The CDR3 loop reads CASTRQGATNEKLFF. The CDR3, as DNA: TGCGCCAGCACTAGACAGGGCGCAACTAATGAAAAACTGTTTTTT. The genes are TRBV5-1 and TRBJ1-4; TRBD1 matches at 7 bases. This CDR3 region has 15 residues. After removal of 6 bases from V and 0 bases from J, the junction contained 5 bases not matched to a gene. The germline V gene encodes CDR1 SGHRS and CDR2 YFSETQ.

The rearrangement uses TRBV29-1 and TRBJ2-5; TRBD2 matches 8 bases. Unmatched junction bases numbered 14, after V lost 4 bases and J lost 4 bases. The CDR3 extends over 16 amino acids. The germline V gene encodes CDR1 SQVTM and CDR2 ANQGSEA. The CDR3 DNA sequence: TGCAGCGTTGGGGCTAGCGGGCCGGAGCGGGCAGAGACCCAGTACTTC. Translated: CSVGASGPERAETQYF.

This rearrangement joins TRBV19 to TRBJ1-6, with 7 bases identical to TRBD1. V lost 5 bases and J lost 9; bases outside the gene matches: 16. The CDR3 consists of 17 residues. CDR1 and CDR2 (germline): LNHDA, SQIVND (reference sequence). The CDR3 coding sequence is TGTGCCAGTAGTCTCGCCCCGCCGGGGCAGGGGGTTTCACCCCTCCACTTT. Translating gives CASSLAPPGQGVSPLHF.

This clone was found a few times. The gene calls are TRBV2 and TRBJ1-6, with no clear D. CDR1 and CDR2 from the germline V gene are SNHLY and FYNNEI. This CDR3 has 13 amino acids. Trimming shortened V by 3 bases and J by 4 bases, and 4 bases separated the two germline ends. CDR3 amino acids: CASSDGYNSPLHF. The CDR3 nucleotides read TGTGCCAGCAGTGACGGTTATAATTCACCCCTCCACTTT.

This clone was counted a single time. The chain carries TRBV3-1 (or the pseudogene TRBV3-2) and TRBJ1-6; D perhaps matches TRBD1 (6 bases). Germline values: CDR1 LGHDT, CDR2 YNNKEL (reference sequence). Trimming shortened V by 2 bases and J by 6 bases, and 17 bases separated the two germline ends. The CDR3 runs 17 residues. CDR3 DNA: TGTGCCAGCAGCCAACTCCCTCACAGGGTGGGTAATTCACCCCTCCACTTT. It translates to CASSQLPHRVGNSPLHF.

V is TRBV29-1 and J is TRBJ1-2, with 7 bases that match TRBD1. CDR1 is SQVTM and CDR2 is ANQGSEA in the germline V gene. The CDR3 extends over 13 amino acids. J lost 9 bases, V lost 4 bases, and 11 bases had no gene match. The CDR3 DNA sequence: TGCAGCGTTGGGTCGGGCGGCAGGGGGAGCTACACCTTC. Translating gives CSVGSGGRGSYTF.

The V gene is TRBV19, the J gene TRBJ2-1; a weak D match, TRBD2 (6 bases). This CDR3 comprises 13 residues. Germline V gene lookup returns CDR1 LNHDA and CDR2 SQIVND (reference sequence). Trimming left V 3 bases short and J 8 bases short, with 11 bases between. The DNA for the CDR3 is TGTGCCAGTAGTATGGAGGGGAGGTATGAGCAGTTCTTC. This translates into CASSMEGRYEQFF.